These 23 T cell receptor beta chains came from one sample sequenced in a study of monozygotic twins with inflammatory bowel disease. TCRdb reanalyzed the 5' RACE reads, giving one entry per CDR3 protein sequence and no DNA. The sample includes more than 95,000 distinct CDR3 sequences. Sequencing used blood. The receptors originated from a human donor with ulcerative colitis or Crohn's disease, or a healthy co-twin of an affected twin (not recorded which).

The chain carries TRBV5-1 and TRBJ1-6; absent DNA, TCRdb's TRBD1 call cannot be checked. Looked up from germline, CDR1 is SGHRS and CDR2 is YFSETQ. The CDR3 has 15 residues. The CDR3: CASSLRTGGESPLHF.

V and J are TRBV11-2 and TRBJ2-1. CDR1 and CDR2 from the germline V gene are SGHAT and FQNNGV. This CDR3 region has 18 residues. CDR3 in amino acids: CASSRTLRLDRTYNEQFF.

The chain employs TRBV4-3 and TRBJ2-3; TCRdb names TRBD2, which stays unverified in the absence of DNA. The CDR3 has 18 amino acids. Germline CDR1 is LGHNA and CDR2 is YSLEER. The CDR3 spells CASSHNLPTSGSTDTQYF.

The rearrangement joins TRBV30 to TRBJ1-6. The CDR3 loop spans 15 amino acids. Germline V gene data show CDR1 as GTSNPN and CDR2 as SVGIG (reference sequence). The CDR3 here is CAWTLMSSYNSPLHF.

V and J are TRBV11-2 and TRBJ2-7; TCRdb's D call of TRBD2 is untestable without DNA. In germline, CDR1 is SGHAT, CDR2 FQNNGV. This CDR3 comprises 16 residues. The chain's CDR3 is CASSRPKEASTYEQYF.

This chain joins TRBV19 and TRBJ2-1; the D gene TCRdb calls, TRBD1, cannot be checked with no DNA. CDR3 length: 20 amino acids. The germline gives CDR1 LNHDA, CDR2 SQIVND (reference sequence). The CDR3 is CASSMILLMGDRALRNRQFF.

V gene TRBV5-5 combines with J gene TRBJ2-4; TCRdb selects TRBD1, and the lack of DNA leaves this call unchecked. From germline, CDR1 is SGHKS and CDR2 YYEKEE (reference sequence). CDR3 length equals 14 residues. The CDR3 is CASSSPGAKNIQYF. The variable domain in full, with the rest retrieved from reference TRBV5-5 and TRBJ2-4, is DAGVTQSPTHLIKTRGQQVTLRCSPISGHKSVSWYQQVLGQGPQFIFQYYEKEERGRGNFPDRFSARQFPNYSSELNVNALLLGDSALYLCASSSPGAKNIQYFGAGTRLSVL.

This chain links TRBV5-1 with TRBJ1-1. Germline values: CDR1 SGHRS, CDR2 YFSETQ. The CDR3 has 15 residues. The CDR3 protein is CASSMQSPMNTEAFF.

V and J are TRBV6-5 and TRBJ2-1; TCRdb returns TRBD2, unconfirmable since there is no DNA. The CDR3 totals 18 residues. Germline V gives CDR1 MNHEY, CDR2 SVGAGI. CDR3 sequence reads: CASSYSILAGGSGGEQFF.

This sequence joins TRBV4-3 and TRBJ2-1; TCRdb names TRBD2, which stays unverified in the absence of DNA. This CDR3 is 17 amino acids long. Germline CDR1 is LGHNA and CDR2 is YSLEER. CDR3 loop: CASSQVLGLAGGNEQFF.

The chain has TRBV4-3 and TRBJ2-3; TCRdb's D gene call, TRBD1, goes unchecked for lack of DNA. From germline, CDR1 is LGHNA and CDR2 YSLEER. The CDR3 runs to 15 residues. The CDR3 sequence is CASSQDRTGPDTQYF.

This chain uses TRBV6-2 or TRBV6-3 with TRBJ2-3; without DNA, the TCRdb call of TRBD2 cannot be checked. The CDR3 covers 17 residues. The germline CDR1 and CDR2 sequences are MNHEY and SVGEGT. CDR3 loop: CASKPGLAGGGTDTQYF.

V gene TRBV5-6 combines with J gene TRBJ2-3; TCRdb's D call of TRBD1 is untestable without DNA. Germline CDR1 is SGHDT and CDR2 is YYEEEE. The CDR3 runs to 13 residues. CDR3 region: CASSFRGVGTQYF.

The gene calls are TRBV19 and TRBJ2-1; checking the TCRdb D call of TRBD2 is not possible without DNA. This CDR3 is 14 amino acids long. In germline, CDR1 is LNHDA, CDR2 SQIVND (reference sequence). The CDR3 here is CASSMRLAGYEQFF.

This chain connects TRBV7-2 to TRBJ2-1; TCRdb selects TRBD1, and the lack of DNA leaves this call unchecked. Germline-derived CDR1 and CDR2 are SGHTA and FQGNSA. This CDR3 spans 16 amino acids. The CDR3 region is CASSTIYGTKFDEQFF.

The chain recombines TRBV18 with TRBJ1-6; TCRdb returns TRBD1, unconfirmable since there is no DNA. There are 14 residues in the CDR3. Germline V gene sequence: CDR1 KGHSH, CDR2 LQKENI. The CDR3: CASSQDRASSPLHF.

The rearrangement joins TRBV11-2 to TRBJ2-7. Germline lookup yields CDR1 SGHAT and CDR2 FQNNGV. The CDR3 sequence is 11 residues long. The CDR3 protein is CASSFGREQYF. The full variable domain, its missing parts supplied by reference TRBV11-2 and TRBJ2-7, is EAGVAQSPRYKIIEKRQSVAFWCNPISGHATLYWYQQILGQGPKLLIQFQNNGVVDDSQLPKDRFSAERLKGVDSTLKIQPAKLEDSAVYLCASSFGREQYFGPGTRLTVT.

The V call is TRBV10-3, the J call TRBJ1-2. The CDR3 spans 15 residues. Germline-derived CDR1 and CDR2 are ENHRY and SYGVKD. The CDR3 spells CAISEDVGRVYGYTF.

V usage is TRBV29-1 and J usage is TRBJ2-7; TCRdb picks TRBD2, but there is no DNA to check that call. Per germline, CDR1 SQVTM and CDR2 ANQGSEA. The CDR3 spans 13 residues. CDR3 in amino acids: CSVKREGLYEQYF.

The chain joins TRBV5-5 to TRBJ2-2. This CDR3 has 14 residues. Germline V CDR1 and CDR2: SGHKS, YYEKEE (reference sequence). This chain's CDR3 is CASSLAGGTGELFF.

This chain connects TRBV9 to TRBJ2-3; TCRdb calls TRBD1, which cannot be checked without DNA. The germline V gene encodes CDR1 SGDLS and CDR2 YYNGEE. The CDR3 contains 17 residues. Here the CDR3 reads CASSLPPGRPESDTQYF.

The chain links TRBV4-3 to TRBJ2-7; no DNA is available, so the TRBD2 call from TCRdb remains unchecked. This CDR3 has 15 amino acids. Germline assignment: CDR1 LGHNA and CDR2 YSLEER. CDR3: CASSQDRGEGYEQYF.

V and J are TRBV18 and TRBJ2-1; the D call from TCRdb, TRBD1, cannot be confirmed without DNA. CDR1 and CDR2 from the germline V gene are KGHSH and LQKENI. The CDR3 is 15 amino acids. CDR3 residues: CASSPLASRGNEQFF.